The source of this T cell receptor (beta chain) is a study of response to subunit inactivated influenza vaccine. TCRdb re-called the RT-PCR reads with MiXCR, one entry per CDR3 protein. The repertoire holds over 400,000 distinct CDR3 sequences, approximately 11% seen once, with approximately 12% in the top ten. From germline, CDR1 is SGHVS and CDR2 FQNEAQ. This CDR3 has 15 amino acids. The V end lost 0 bases, the J end lost 7 bases, and 13 bases lay between the germline ends. There are many counts of this clonotype. Antigen: not known. Study observations and caveats: Authors suggested each seasonal influenza vaccination recruits few new T cells.

The sequence was collected from a man aged 45-60 years who received an inactivated influenza vaccine. V usage is TRBV7-8 and J usage is TRBJ2-1; the D gene is possibly TRBD2 (6 bases). Sequences were derived from PBMCs from blood, sampled around seven weeks after vaccination. CDR3 bases: TGTGCCAGCAGCTTAGCGGGCGGGAACTGGAATGAGCAGTTCTTC. Translating it yields CASSLAGGNWNEQFF.